This T cell receptor (beta chain) comes out of a study of T cell clusters in autoimmune cytopenias. This clonotype counts as medium-sized by frequency. What it recognizes is unknown. Multiplex touch-down PCR amplified TRB using TRB-A and TRB-B pools in one tube. From its re-call of the multiplex PCR reads, TCRdb lists each CDR3 protein once, without DNA. The sample data list some 8,000 distinct CDR3 sequences. This CDR3 is 16 amino acids long. Study results and limitations: Active autoimmune hepatitis patients had roughly 3-fold fewer exclusive TRB clusters than healthy donors. Functional roles of the in silico T cell clusters still await experimental validation. No cluster-lack signature appeared between secondary cytopenia and chronic lymphocytic leukemia patients, apparently due to lymphoma masking.

Tens of thousands of genome equivalents of blood DNA were amplified for TRB. The origin of this receptor is a human donor with an autoimmune cytopenia or autoimmune hepatitis (not recorded which). The genes are TRBV12-3 or TRBV12-4 and TRBJ2-6. Sequenced material: peripheral blood. This CDR3 is CASRRGRRSGANVLTF.